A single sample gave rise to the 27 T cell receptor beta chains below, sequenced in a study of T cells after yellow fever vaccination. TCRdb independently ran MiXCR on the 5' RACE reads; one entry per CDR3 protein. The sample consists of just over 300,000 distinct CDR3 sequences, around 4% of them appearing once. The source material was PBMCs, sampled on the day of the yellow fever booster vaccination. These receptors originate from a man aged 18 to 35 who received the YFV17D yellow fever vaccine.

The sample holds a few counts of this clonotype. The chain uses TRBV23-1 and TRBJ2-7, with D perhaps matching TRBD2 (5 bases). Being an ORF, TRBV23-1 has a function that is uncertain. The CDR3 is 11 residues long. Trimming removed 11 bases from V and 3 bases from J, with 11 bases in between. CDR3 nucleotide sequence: TGCGCCCCTTGGGCGGGCTACGAGCAGTACTTC. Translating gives CAPWAGYEQYF.

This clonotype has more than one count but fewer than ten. The CDR3 DNA follows: TGTGCCAGGGGGCGGGGGCAGAACACCGGGGAGCTGTTTTTT. Its protein product is CARGRGQNTGELFF. The chain is built from TRBV5-4 and TRBJ2-2; maybe TRBD2 (7 bases). The germline gives CDR1 SGHNT, CDR2 YYREEE (reference sequence). The CDR3 is 14 amino acids. V shed 8 bases and J shed 1 base, with 12 bases lying between them. Together with reference TRBV5-4 and TRBJ2-2, the CDR3 gives the full variable domain: ETGVTQSPTHLIKTRGQQVTLRCSSQSGHNTVSWYQQALGQGPQFIFQYYREEENGRGNFPPRFSGLQFPNYSSELNVNALELDDSALYLCARGRGQNTGELFFGEGSRLTVL.

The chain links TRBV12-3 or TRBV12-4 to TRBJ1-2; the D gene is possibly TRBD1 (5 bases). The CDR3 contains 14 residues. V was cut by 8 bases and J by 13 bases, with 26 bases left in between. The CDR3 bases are TGTGCCAGCTCTACGGGGACTTTCCAACCGTCTCTCACCTTC. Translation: CASSTGTFQPSLTF.

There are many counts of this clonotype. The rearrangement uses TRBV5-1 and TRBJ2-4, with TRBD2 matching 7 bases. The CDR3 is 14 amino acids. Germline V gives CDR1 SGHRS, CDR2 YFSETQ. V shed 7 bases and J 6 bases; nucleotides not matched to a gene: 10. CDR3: CASGGEEIGNIQYF. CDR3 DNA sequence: TGCGCCAGCGGGGGGGAAGAGATTGGAAACATTCAGTACTTC.

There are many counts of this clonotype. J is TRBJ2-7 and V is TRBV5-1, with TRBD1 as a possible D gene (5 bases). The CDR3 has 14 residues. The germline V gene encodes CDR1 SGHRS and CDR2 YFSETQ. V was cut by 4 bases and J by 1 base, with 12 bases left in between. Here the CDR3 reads CASSPDIGSYEQYF. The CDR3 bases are TGCGCCAGCAGCCCGGACATTGGATCCTACGAGCAGTACTTC.

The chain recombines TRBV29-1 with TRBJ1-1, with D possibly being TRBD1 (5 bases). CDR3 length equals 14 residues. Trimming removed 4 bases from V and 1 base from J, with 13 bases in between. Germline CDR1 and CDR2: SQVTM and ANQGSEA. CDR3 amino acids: CSVGRSGTNTEAFF. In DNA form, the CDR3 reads TGCAGCGTTGGGCGGAGCGGGACGAACACTGAAGCTTTCTTT. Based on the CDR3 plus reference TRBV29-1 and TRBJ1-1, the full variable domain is SAVISQKPSRDICQRGTSLTIQCQVDSQVTMMFWYRQQPGQSLTLIATANQGSEATYESGFVIDKFPISRPNLTFSTLTVSNMSPEDSSIYLCSVGRSGTNTEAFFGQGTRLTVV.

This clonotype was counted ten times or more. The CDR3 nucleotides are TGCAGTGCTAGAGATGAAGACACAGATACGCAGTATTTT. Translation gives CSARDEDTDTQYF. The V call is TRBV20-1, the J call TRBJ2-3; D ambiguous. Per germline, CDR1 DFQATT and CDR2 SNEGSKA (reference sequence). The germline V and J ends were trimmed by 0 bases and 2 bases, with 6 bases remaining between them. This CDR3 has 13 amino acids.

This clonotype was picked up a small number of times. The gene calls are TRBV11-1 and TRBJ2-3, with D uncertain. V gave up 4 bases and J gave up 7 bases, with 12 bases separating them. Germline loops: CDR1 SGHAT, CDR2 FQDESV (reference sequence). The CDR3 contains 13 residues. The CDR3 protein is CASSSNVRYTQYF. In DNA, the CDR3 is TGTGCCAGCAGCTCCAACGTTCGTTATACGCAGTATTTT. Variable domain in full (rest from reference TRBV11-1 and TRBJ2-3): EAEVAQSPRYKITEKSQAVAFWCDPISGHATLYWYRQILGQGPELLVQFQDESVVDDSQLPKDRFSAERLKGVDSTLKIQPAELGDSAMYLCASSSNVRYTQYFGPGTRLTVL.

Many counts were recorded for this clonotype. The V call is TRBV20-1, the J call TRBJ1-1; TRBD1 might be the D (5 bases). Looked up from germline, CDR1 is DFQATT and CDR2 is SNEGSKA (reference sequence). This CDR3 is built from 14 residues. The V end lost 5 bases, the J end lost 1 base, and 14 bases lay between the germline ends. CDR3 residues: CSAFQGVANTEAFF. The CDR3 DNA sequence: TGCAGTGCTTTCCAAGGGGTGGCGAACACTGAAGCTTTCTTT.

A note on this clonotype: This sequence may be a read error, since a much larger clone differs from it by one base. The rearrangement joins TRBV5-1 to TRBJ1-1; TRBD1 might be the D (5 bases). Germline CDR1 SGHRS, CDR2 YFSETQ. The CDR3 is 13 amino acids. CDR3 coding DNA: TGCGCCAGCAGCTTCGAGGGAGGGACTGAAGCTGTCTTT. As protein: CASSFEGGTEAVF. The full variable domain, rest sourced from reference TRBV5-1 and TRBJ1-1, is KAGVTQTPRYLIKTRGQQVTLSCSPISGHRSVSWYQQTPGQGLQFLFEYFSETQRNKGNFPGRFSGRQFSNSRSEMNVSTLELGDSALYLCASSFEGGTEAVFGQGTRLTVV.

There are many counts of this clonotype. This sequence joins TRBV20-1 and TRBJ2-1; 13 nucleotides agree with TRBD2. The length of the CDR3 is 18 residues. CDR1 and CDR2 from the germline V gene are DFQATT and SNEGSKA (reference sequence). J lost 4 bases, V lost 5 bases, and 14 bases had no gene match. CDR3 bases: TGCAGTGCTCACCGACTAGCGGGGGGTCTTCCCATGTACAATGAGCAGTTCTTC. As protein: CSAHRLAGGLPMYNEQFF.

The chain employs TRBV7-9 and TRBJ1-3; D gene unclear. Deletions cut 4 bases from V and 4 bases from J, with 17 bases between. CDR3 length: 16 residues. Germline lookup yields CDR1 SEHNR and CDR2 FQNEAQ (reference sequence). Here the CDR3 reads CASSSSTEAVGNTIYF. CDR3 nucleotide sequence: TGTGCCAGCAGCTCCAGTACGGAAGCTGTAGGAAACACCATATATTTT.

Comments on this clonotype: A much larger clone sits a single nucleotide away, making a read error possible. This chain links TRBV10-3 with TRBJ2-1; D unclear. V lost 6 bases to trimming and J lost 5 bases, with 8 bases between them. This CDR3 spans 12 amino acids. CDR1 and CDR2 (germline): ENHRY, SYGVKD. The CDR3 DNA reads TGTGCCATCAGCCTGGGGAACAATGAGCAGTTCTTC. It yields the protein CAISLGNNEQFF.

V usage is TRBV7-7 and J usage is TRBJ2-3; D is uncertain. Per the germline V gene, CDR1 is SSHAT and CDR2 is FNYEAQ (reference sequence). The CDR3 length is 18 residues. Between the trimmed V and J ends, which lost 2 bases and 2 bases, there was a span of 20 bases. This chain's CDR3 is CASSLSRPHHPHTDTQYF. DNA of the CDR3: TGTGCCAGCAGCTTAAGTCGTCCACACCATCCCCACACAGATACGCAGTATTTT.

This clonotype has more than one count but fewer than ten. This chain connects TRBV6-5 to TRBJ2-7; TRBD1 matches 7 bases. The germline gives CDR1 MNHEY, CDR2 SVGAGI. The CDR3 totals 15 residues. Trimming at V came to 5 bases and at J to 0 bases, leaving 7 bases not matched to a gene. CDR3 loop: CASSPQTGSSYEQYF. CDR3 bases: TGTGCCAGCAGTCCCCAGACAGGGAGCTCCTACGAGCAGTACTTC.

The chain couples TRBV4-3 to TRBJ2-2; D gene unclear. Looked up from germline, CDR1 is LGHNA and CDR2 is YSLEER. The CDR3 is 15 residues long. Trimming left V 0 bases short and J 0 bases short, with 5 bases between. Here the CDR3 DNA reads TGCGCCAGCAGCCAAGATGGATCGAACACCGGGGAGCTGTTTTTT. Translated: CASSQDGSNTGELFF.

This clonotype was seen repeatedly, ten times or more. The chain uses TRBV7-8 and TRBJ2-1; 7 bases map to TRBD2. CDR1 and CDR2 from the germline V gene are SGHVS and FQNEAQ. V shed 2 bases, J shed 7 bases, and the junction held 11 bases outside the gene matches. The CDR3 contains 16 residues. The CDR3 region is CASSLSLGGSSNEQFF. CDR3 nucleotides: TGTGCCAGCAGCTTAAGTTTGGGGGGGTCCTCTAATGAGCAGTTCTTC.

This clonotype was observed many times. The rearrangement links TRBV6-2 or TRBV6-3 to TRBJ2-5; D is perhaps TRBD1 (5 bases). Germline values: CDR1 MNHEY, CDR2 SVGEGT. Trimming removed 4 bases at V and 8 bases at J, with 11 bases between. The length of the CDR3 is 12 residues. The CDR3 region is CASSSEQETQYF. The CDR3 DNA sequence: TGTGCCAGCAGTTCCGAACAGGAAACCCAGTACTTC.

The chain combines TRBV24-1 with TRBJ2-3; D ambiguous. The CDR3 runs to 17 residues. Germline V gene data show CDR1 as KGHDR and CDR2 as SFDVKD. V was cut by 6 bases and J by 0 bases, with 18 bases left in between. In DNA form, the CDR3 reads TGTGCCACCAGTCCCCCGATCGACGGGCGTAGCACAGATACGCAGTATTTT. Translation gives CATSPPIDGRSTDTQYF.

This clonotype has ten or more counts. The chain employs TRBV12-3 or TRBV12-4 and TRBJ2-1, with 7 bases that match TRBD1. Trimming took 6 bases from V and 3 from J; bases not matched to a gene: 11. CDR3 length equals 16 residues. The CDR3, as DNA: TGTGCCAGCAGATCCCGACAGGGTTATGTCTACAATGAGCAGTTCTTC. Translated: CASRSRQGYVYNEQFF.

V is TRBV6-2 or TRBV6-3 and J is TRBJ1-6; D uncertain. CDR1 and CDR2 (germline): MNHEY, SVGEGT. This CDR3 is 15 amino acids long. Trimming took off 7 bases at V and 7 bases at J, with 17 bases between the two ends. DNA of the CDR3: TGTGCCAGCACCAACCAGGAGGGTGAAAATTCACCCCTCCACTTT. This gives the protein CASTNQEGENSPLHF.

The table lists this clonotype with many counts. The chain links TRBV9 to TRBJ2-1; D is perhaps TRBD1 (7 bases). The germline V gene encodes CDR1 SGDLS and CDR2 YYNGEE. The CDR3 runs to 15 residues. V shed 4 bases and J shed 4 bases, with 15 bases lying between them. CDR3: CASSLGGGQYNEQFF. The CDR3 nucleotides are TGTGCCAGCAGCCTAGGAGGGGGCCAGTACAATGAGCAGTTCTTC.

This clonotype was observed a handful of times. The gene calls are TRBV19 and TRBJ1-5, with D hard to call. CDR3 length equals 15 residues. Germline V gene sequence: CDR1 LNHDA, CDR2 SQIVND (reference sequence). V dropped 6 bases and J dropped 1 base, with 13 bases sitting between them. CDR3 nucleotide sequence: TGTGCCAGTAGCGATAGTCGGGGAAGCAATCAGCCCCAGCATTTT. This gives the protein CASSDSRGSNQPQHF.

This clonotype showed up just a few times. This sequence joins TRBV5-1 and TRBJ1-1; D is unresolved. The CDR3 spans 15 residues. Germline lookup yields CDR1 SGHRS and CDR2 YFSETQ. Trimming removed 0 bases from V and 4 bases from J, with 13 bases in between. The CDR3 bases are TGCGCCAGCAGCTTGGATTCTGGTTCGGGCACTGAAGCTTTCTTT. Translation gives CASSLDSGSGTEAFF. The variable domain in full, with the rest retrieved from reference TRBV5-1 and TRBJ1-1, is KAGVTQTPRYLIKTRGQQVTLSCSPISGHRSVSWYQQTPGQGLQFLFEYFSETQRNKGNFPGRFSGRQFSNSRSEMNVSTLELGDSALYLCASSLDSGSGTEAFFGQGTRLTVV.

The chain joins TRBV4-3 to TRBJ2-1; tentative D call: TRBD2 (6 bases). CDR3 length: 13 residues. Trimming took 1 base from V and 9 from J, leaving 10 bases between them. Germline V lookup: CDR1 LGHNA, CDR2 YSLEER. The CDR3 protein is CASSQAAGSEQFF. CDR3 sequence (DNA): TGCGCCAGCAGCCAAGCCGCGGGGAGTGAGCAGTTCTTC.

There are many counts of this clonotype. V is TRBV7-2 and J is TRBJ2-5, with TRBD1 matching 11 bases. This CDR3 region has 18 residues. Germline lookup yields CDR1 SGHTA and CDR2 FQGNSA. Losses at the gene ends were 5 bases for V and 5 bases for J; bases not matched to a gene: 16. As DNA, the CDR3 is TGTGCCAGCAGCCCTCCGGGACAGGGGGTTTTTGGGCCGGAGACCCAGTACTTC. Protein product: CASSPPGQGVFGPETQYF.

This CDR3 is CASSQGLLQETQYF. The CDR3, as DNA: TGTGCCAGCTCCCAGGGGCTACTCCAAGAGACCCAGTACTTC. The V and J genes are TRBV12-3 or TRBV12-4 and TRBJ2-5, with TRBD1 as a possible D gene (6 bases). V dropped 8 bases and J dropped 1 base, with 14 bases sitting between them. The CDR3 is 14 residues long.